These 25 T cell receptor beta chains came from one sample sequenced in a study of Graves' ophthalmopathy and Graves' hyperthyroidism. TCR beta CDR3 amplification used RNA transcripts. In the first round, RT-PCR was carried out with HTBI primers, and a multiplex PCR formed the second round. A single record per CDR3 protein comes from TCRdb applying MiXCR to the multiplex PCR reads. The sample records 300,000 to 500,000 distinct CDR3 sequences, approximately 15% being singletons. The sequenced material came from peripheral blood. These receptors came from a woman under 30 with stable Graves' hyperthyroidism.

This clonotype occurred a few times. The chain carries TRBV29-1 and TRBJ1-2; 7 positions agree with TRBD1. V lost 5 bases to trimming and J lost 2 bases; unmatched junction nucleotides: 8. Germline CDR1 SQVTM, CDR2 ANQGSEA. There are 14 residues in the CDR3. The CDR3 nucleotides are TGCAGCGTTACCACAGGGGCGCGGAACTATGGCTACACCTTC. Amino acid sequence: CSVTTGARNYGYTF.

In this sample, this clonotype turned up many times. The chain links TRBV19 to TRBJ1-1; D remains unclear. There are 12 residues in the CDR3. CDR1 and CDR2 from the germline V gene are LNHDA and SQIVND (reference sequence). Trimming removed 4 bases from V and 4 bases from J, with 7 bases in between. The CDR3 spells CASSTSGTEAFF. The CDR3 DNA sequence: TGTGCCAGTAGTACCTCGGGCACTGAAGCTTTCTTT.

This chain connects TRBV5-6 to TRBJ1-1; no clear D. Germline V CDR1 and CDR2: SGHDT, YYEEEE. V shed 2 bases and J shed 2 bases, with 10 bases lying between them. The CDR3 loop spans 14 amino acids. This CDR3 is CASSFQAPNTEAFF. The CDR3 bases are TGTGCCAGCAGCTTCCAGGCGCCAAACACTGAAGCTTTCTTT.

This chain joins TRBV5-1 and TRBJ1-2, with 7 bases identical to TRBD1. Per the germline V gene, CDR1 is SGHRS and CDR2 is YFSETQ. The CDR3 is 14 residues long. J gave up 3 bases and V 5 bases, and 7 bases lay outside the gene matches. The CDR3 DNA reads TGCGCCAGCAGAGATACAGGGGTAGACTATGGCTACACCTTC. Translation gives CASRDTGVDYGYTF.

A few counts support this clonotype. This chain connects TRBV5-1 to TRBJ1-1, with D hard to call. Deletions cut 1 base from V and 1 base from J, with 8 bases between. CDR1 is SGHRS and CDR2 is YFSETQ in the germline V gene. The CDR3 has 14 amino acids. CDR3 nucleotide sequence: TGCGCCAGCAGCTTGCAGACGGCGAACACTGAAGCTTTCTTT. Residues: CASSLQTANTEAFF.

This clonotype was picked up many times. The chain links TRBV6-2 or TRBV6-3 to TRBJ1-6; no clear D gene. Between the trimmed V and J ends, which lost 3 bases and 6 bases, there was a span of 0 bases. CDR1 and CDR2 (germline): MNHEY, SVGEGT. This CDR3 has 11 amino acids. CDR3 sequence: CASSYNSPLHF. The CDR3 coding sequence is TGTGCCAGCAGTTATAATTCACCCCTCCACTTT.

This clonotype was seen many times. The chain couples TRBV6-1 to TRBJ1-2; D is possibly TRBD1 (5 bases). In germline, CDR1 is MNHNS, CDR2 SASEGT. This CDR3 region has 14 residues. V was shortened by 8 bases and J by 6 bases, with 19 bases between the two germline ends. The DNA for the CDR3 is TGTGCCAGCCTACCCACCCAGGGTTGGGATGGCTACACCTTC. Encoded protein: CASLPTQGWDGYTF.

This clonotype has ten or more counts. This chain uses TRBV27 with TRBJ1-2; the D gene is possibly TRBD1 (6 bases). CDR1 and CDR2 (germline): MNHEY, SMNVEV (reference sequence). This CDR3 is built from 15 residues. With 5 bases removed from V and 7 bases from J, the gap between germline ends came to 20 bases. The CDR3, as DNA: TGTGCCAGCAGTCCCCAGACAACAGGGATGTCTGGCTACACCTTC. This gives the protein CASSPQTTGMSGYTF.

This clonotype was picked up many times. The chain couples TRBV5-5 to TRBJ1-2, with 12 nucleotides matching TRBD1. V gave up 4 bases and J gave up 4 bases; unmatched junction bases: 5. CDR1 SGHKS and CDR2 YYEKEE come from the germline V gene (reference sequence). The CDR3 is 15 residues long. The CDR3 is CASSGGTGGLYGYTF. The CDR3 nucleotides are TGTGCCAGCAGCGGCGGGACAGGGGGCCTCTATGGCTACACCTTC.

This clonotype was seen repeatedly, ten times or more. V and J are TRBV12-3 or TRBV12-4 and TRBJ2-5; 9 nucleotides line up with TRBD2. The CDR3 is 13 amino acids. V lost 7 bases, J lost 5 bases, and 5 bases stayed unmatched. The CDR3 coding sequence is TGTGCCAGCACCTTGAGCGGGAGGGAGACCCAGTACTTC. Translation gives CASTLSGRETQYF.

This clonotype was seen repeatedly, ten times or more. This rearrangement joins TRBV5-1 to TRBJ1-6; D unresolved. The CDR3 loop spans 16 amino acids. Germline V lookup: CDR1 SGHRS, CDR2 YFSETQ. V was clipped by 1 base and J by 0 bases, with 8 bases between them. The CDR3 nucleotides are TGCGCCAGCAGCTTGTCCGGAGTCTCCTATAATTCACCCCTCCACTTT. This sequence encodes CASSLSGVSYNSPLHF.

In this sample, this clonotype turned up a few times. The V gene is TRBV3-1, the J gene TRBJ2-5; 11 nucleotides agree with TRBD2. Germline loops: CDR1 LGHDT, CDR2 YNNKEL (reference sequence). The CDR3 is made up of 15 amino acids. V lost 4 bases to trimming and J lost 7 bases; unmatched junction nucleotides: 8. DNA of the CDR3: TGTGCCAGCAGCCCAACTAGCGGGGGCCCAGCGACCCAGTACTTC. Translated, it gives CASSPTSGGPATQYF.

This clonotype was recorded at least ten times. V usage is TRBV7-2 and J usage is TRBJ2-7, with TRBD1 as a possible D gene (5 bases). The CDR3 length is 14 residues. Germline lookup yields CDR1 SGHTA and CDR2 FQGNSA. V was cut by 3 bases and J by 0 bases, with 9 bases left in between. CDR3 protein: CASSFPTVSYEQYF. For the CDR3, the DNA is TGTGCCAGCAGCTTTCCGACAGTCTCCTACGAGCAGTACTTC.

There are many counts of this clonotype. The chain has TRBV6-1 and TRBJ1-1; TRBD1 agrees at 7 bases. The junction had 9 bases not matched to a gene; V was cut back by 5 bases and J by 6 bases. Germline lookup yields CDR1 MNHNS and CDR2 SASEGT. The length of the CDR3 is 14 residues. CDR3 in DNA: TGTGCCAGCAGTCCGGGACAGTGGGGTTCTGAAGCTTTCTTT. The encoded protein is CASSPGQWGSEAFF.

This clonotype showed up many times. CDR3 region: CSARQDRVGYGYTF. The CDR3 DNA reads as TGCAGTGCTCGACAGGACAGGGTGGGCTATGGCTACACCTTC. The rearrangement uses TRBV20-1 and TRBJ1-2; TRBD1 agrees at 8 bases. The CDR3 spans 14 residues. Germline lookup yields CDR1 DFQATT and CDR2 SNEGSKA (reference sequence). V lost 5 bases and J lost 4; bases outside the gene matches: 9.

This clonotype was counted at least ten times. This may stem from a read error, because a much larger clone lies one nucleotide away. For the CDR3, the DNA is TGTGCCAGTAGTATAAAGGTGAACACTGAAGCTTTCTTT. Translating gives CASSIKVNTEAFF. The chain employs TRBV19 and TRBJ1-1; the D is unclear. The ends were cut back, 2 bases at V and 0 bases at J, with 4 bases in the middle. Germline V gene data show CDR1 as LNHDA and CDR2 as SQIVND (reference sequence). The CDR3 extends over 13 amino acids.

The chain links TRBV4-1 to TRBJ2-7; 7 bases align to TRBD2. The V gene end was trimmed by 4 bases and the J gene end by 4 bases; junction bases not matched to a gene: 10. The CDR3 has 15 residues. The germline gives CDR1 MGHRA, CDR2 YSYEKL. In DNA form, the CDR3 reads TGCGCCAGCAGCCTGGGAGGGCAGGGAGGGTACGAGCAGTACTTC. Translated, it gives CASSLGGQGGYEQYF.

This clonotype was found many times. The chain has TRBV30 and TRBJ2-2, with TRBD2 matching 7 bases. The CDR3 has 12 residues. Germline V gene data show CDR1 as GTSNPN and CDR2 as SVGIG (reference sequence). V lost 5 bases and J lost 4; bases outside the gene matches: 1. The CDR3 sequence is CAWGRGTGELFF. CDR3 in DNA: TGTGCCTGGGGGAGGGGCACCGGGGAGCTGTTTTTT.

The table lists this clonotype with many counts. This chain uses TRBV12-3 or TRBV12-4 with TRBJ1-5; TRBD1 agrees at 9 bases. The CDR3 length is 15 residues. V trimming: 4 bases; J trimming: 4 bases; junction bases outside the gene matches: 5. CDR3 sequence: CASSSVTGGNQPQHF. Here the CDR3 DNA reads TGTGCCAGCAGTTCGGTGACAGGGGGGAATCAGCCCCAGCATTTT.

This clonotype was counted ten times or more. The chain employs TRBV5-1 and TRBJ1-6, with D perhaps matching TRBD1 (5 bases). V lost 3 bases to trimming and J lost 0 bases, with 13 bases between them. CDR3 length: 17 residues. The germline V gene has CDR1 SGHRS and CDR2 YFSETQ. CDR3 DNA: TGCGCCAGCAGCTGGGACGACGCAAGCTCCTATAATTCACCCCTCCACTTT. Translated, it gives CASSWDDASSYNSPLHF.

This clonotype was observed at least ten times. The CDR3 DNA reads as TGTGCCAGCAGGATAGGGGGGACTGAAGCTTTCTTT. This translates into CASRIGGTEAFF. The rearrangement joins TRBV6-1 to TRBJ1-1; a weak D match, TRBD1 (6 bases). CDR3 length: 12 residues. The V end was cut by 6 bases, the J end by 5 bases, with 10 bases between. CDR1 MNHNS and CDR2 SASEGT come from the germline V gene.

This clonotype was counted at least ten times. The chain's CDR3 is CASSVQASGGEKLFF. In DNA, the CDR3 is TGTGCCAGCAGCGTACAGGCTTCAGGTGGTGAAAAACTGTTTTTT. This sequence joins TRBV11-2 and TRBJ1-4; tentative D call: TRBD1 (5 bases). CDR3 length: 15 amino acids. Trimming took off 5 bases at V and 7 bases at J, with 17 bases between the two ends. Per germline, CDR1 SGHAT and CDR2 FQNNGV.

In this sample, this clonotype turned up many times. This rearrangement joins TRBV7-7 to TRBJ2-5; TRBD2 might be the D (6 bases). Germline assignment: CDR1 SSHAT and CDR2 FNYEAQ (reference sequence). This CDR3 has 13 residues. The CDR3 loop is CASSQGGVETQYF. The CDR3 DNA sequence: TGTGCTAGCTCCCAAGGAGGGGTTGAGACCCAGTACTTC.

Of note for this clonotype: This could be a read error, since a much larger clone is one nucleotide away. The rearrangement links TRBV19 to TRBJ1-2; 9 bases line up with TRBD1. The germline gives CDR1 LNHDA, CDR2 SQIVND (reference sequence). The ends lost 8 bases at V and 7 bases at J; junction bases unmatched: 5. The CDR3 contains 12 residues. As DNA, the CDR3 is TGTGCCAGTGGCCGGACAGGGGTTGGCTACACCTTC. Encoded protein: CASGRTGVGYTF.

V gene TRBV28 combines with J gene TRBJ1-1; the match to TRBD1 covers 11 bases. With 6 bases clipped from V and 1 base from J, the junction kept 7 bases outside the gene matches. Germline V gives CDR1 MDHEN, CDR2 SYDVKM. This CDR3 comprises 16 residues. This CDR3 is CASRPGGTGGNTEAFF. The DNA for the CDR3 is TGTGCCAGCAGACCAGGGGGGACAGGGGGGAACACTGAAGCTTTCTTT.